This T cell receptor (beta chain) came from a study of Graves' ophthalmopathy and Graves' hyperthyroidism. The CDR3 runs 14 residues. Germline V lookup: CDR1 MGHDK, CDR2 SYGVNS. V was trimmed by 3 bases and J by 7 bases, leaving 13 bases between them. Orbital computed tomography and thyroid ultrasound, along with TRAb, serum thyroxine and clinical symptoms, underpinned diagnosis. This clonotype was observed many times. Amplifying from RNA transcripts, the study obtained TCR beta CDR3 regions. HTBI primers were employed in first-round RT-PCR, then a second-round multiplex PCR followed. Using its own MiXCR run on the multiplex PCR reads, TCRdb lists one record per CDR3 protein. The sample has 500,000 to 800,000 distinct CDR3 sequences; about 41% are singletons.

J is TRBJ1-5 and V is TRBV25-1; D possibly corresponds to TRBD1 (5 bases). Sample: peripheral blood. The clonotype was recovered from an adult man with Graves' ophthalmopathy. The CDR3 sequence: CASSDRGAEQPQHF. CDR3 coding DNA: TGTGCCAGCAGTGACCGGGGCGCGGAGCAGCCCCAGCATTTT.